This T cell receptor beta chain was captured in a study of T cells after yellow fever vaccination. Overall study results and limits: Within FACS-sorted repertoires, abundant clonotypes contaminating from the bulk population could be present.

CDR1 is MGHRA, CDR2 YSYEKL, per germline. The CDR3 extends over 14 amino acids. V shed 4 bases and J shed 4 bases, with 13 bases lying between them. Concerning this clonotype: Its antigen remains unidentified.

Using its own MiXCR run on the 5' RACE reads, TCRdb lists one record per CDR3 protein. The profile shows a few hundred thousand distinct CDR3 sequences, around 3.9% of them singletons. The sample consisted of PBMCs, taken on the day of the yellow fever booster vaccination. This sequence originates from a man aged 18-30 years who received the YFV17D yellow fever vaccine. This chain links TRBV4-1 with TRBJ1-2; D ambiguous. The CDR3 sequence: CASSRGPDLYGYTF. The CDR3 coding sequence is TGCGCCAGCAGCCGTGGGCCCGACCTCTATGGCTACACCTTC.